The entry below gives a single T cell receptor beta chain sequence along with its context. Its antigen is unidentified. The data belong to a study of cytomegalovirus exposure and HLA in healthy donors. Sequencing was performed with immunoSEQ multiplex PCR; in TCRdb, only in-frame clones are kept and a portion is missing. The sample includes about 200,000 clones, 87% seen only once; the top ten take 1.5% to 2.5%. There are 14 residues in the CDR3. CDR1 is SEHNR, CDR2 FQNEAQ, per germline (reference sequence). Trimming took 7 bases from V and 7 from J; bases not matched to a gene: 10. Study-level results: It was about 180 TCR beta chains that were listed as cytomegalovirus-associated.

Sequenced sample: PBMCs. The chain recombines TRBV7-9 with TRBJ1-2, with 9 bases identical to TRBD1. The source is a woman under 30 in good health and CMV-seropositive. For the CDR3, the DNA is TGTGCCAGCAACCCATTACAGGGGGCGGTTGGCTACACCTTC. The encoded protein is CASNPLQGAVGYTF.